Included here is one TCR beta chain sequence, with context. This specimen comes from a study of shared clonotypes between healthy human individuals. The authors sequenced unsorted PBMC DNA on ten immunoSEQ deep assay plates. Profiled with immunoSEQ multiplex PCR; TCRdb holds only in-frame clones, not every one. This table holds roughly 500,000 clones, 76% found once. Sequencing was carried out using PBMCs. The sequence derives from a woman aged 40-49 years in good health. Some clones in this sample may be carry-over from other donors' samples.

As DNA, the CDR3 is TGCAGCGCGGGGGAAGGGGGCGAGCAGTACTTC. This encodes CSAGEGGEQYF. V gene TRBV29-1 combines with J gene TRBJ2-7, with D perhaps matching TRBD1 or TRBD2 (6 bases each). Germline V lookup: CDR1 SQVTM, CDR2 ANQGSEA. This CDR3 spans 11 amino acids. Trimming cost V 7 bases and J 6 bases, with 13 bases left between them.